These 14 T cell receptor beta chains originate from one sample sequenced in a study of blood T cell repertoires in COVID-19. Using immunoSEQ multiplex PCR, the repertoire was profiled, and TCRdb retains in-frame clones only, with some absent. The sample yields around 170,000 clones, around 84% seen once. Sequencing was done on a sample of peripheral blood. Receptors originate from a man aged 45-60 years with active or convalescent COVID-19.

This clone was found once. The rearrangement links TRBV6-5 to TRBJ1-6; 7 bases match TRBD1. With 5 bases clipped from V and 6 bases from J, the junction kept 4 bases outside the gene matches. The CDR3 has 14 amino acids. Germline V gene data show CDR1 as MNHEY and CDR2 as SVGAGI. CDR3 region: CASSRGGGNSPLHF. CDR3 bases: TGTGCCAGCAGTAGAGGGGGCGGTAATTCACCCCTCCACTTT.

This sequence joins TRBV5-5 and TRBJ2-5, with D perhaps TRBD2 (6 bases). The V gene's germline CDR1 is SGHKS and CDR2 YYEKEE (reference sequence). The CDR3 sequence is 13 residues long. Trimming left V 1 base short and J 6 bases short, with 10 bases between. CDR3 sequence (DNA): TGTGCCAGCAGCTTGATGGCGGGACAGACCCAGTACTTC. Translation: CASSLMAGQTQYF.

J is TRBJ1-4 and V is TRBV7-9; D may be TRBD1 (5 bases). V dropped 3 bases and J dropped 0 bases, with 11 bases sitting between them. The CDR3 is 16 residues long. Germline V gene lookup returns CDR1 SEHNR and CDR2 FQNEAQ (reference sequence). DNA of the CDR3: TGTGCCAGCAGCTTGTCTACAGGAGCAACTAATGAAAAACTGTTTTTT. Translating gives CASSLSTGATNEKLFF.

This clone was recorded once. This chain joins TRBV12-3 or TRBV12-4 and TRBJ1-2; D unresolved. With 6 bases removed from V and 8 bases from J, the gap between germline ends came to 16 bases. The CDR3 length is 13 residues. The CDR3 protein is CASSFFVGSGYTF. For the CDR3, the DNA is TGTGCCAGCAGCTTTTTCGTGGGGAGCGGCTACACCTTC.

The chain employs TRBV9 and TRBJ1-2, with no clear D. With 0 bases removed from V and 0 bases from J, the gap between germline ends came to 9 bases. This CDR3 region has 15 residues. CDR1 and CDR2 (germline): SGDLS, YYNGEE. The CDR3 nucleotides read TGTGCCAGCAGCGTAGCTGACGAGGCTAACTATGGCTACACCTTC. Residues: CASSVADEANYGYTF.

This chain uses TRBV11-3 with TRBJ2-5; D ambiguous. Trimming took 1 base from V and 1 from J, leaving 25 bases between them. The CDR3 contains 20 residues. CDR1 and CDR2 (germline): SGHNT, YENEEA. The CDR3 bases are TGTGCCAGCAGCTTAGTATACTTCGCGTCTGGGCTTCTAATCCAAGAGACCCAGTACTTC. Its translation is CASSLVYFASGLLIQETQYF.

CDR3 loop: CASSSGSVSPLHF. The CDR3 DNA reads as TGTGCCAGCAGCTCCGGGTCAGTTTCACCCCTCCACTTT. The V gene is TRBV7-9, the J gene TRBJ1-6; D remains ambiguous. From germline, CDR1 is SEHNR and CDR2 FQNEAQ (reference sequence). Trimming took 4 bases from V and 9 from J, leaving 10 bases between them. This CDR3 contains 13 residues.

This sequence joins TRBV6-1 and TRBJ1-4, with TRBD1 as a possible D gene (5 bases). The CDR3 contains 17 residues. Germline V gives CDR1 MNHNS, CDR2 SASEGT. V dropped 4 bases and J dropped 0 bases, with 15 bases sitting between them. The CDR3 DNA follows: TGTGCCAGCAGTGTACAAGGAGGGGTGGCAACTAATGAAAAACTGTTTTTT. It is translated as CASSVQGGVATNEKLFF.

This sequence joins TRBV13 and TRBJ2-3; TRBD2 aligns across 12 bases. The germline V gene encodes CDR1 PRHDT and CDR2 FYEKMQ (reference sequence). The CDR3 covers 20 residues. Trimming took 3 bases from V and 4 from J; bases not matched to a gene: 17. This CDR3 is CASSFLAGGPPWYTADTQYF. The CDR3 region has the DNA TGTGCCAGCAGCTTTCTAGCGGGGGGGCCCCCATGGTACACAGCAGATACGCAGTATTTT.

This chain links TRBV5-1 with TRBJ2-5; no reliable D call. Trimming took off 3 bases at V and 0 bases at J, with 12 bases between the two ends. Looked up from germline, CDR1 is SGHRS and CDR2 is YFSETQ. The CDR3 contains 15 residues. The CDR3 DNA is TGCGCCAGCAGCTCTTGGGTGAGGAACCAAGAGACCCAGTACTTC. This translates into CASSSWVRNQETQYF.

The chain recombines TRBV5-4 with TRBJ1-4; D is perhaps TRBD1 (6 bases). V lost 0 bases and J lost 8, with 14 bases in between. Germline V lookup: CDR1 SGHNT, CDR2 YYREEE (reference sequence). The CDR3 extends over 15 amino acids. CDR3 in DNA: TGTGCCAGCAGCTTGGGCGAGGGGGTGGGCGAAAAACTGTTTTTT. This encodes CASSLGEGVGEKLFF.

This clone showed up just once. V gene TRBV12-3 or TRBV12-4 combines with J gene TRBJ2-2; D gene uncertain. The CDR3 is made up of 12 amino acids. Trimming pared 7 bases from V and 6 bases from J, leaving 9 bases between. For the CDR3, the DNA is TGTGCCAGCACTCCTAGGTCCGGGGAGCTGTTTTTT. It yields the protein CASTPRSGELFF.

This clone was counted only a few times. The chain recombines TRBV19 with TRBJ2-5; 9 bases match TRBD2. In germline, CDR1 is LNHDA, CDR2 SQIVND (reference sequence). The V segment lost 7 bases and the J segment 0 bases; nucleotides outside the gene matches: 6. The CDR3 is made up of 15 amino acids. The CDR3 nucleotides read TGTGCCAGTACTGATAGCGGGGGAAACCAAGAGACCCAGTACTTC. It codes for CASTDSGGNQETQYF.

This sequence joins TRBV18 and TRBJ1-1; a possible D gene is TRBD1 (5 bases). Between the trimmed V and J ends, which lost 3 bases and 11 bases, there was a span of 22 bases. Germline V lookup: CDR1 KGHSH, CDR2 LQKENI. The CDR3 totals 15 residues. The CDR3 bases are TGTGCCAGCTCACCGACAGTGCCGGGAGCCCGGGGGGCTTTCTTT. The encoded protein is CASSPTVPGARGAFF.